This is a list of T cell receptor beta chains from one sample in a study of cytotoxic CD8 clonotypes in ibrutinib-treated CLL. The method was immunoSEQ multiplex PCR; TCRdb's version includes in-frame clones alone and lacks a portion of them. The sample consists of approximately 80,000 clones, 70% to 90% of them appearing once. The sequencing used PBMCs, collected before ibrutinib treatment. These receptors all stem from a human donor with chronic lymphocytic leukemia. The CDR3 runs from the conserved cysteine through the conserved F or W. Only some rows state a clone size, as once, few, many or a class for expanded clones.

j_call v_call clone_size cdr3_aa
TRBJ2-1 TRBV30 . CAWSGLAEQFF
TRBJ2-3 TRBV19 . CASQNQAGAPDTQYF
TRBJ2-7 TRBV27 . CASSTNREVYYEQYF
TRBJ2-7 TRBV2 . CASQQGATYEQYF
TRBJ2-7 TRBV6-1 . CASSPTGTTYEQYF
TRBJ2-7 TRBV4-3 . CASSQGRVLAGPHEQYF
TRBJ2-7 TRBV29-1 . CSVEESSVKQYF
TRBJ2-3 TRBV27 once CATGQGFADTQYF
TRBJ2-7 TRBV9 . CASSPRGTSGYEQYF
TRBJ1-2 TRBV18 . CASSPTKGSSNYGYTF
TRBJ2-3 TRBV7-9 . CASSLVVAAGVFSDTQYF
TRBJ2-1 TRBV10-3 . CAISLGGNEQFF
TRBJ2-7 TRBV6-1 . CASGRTGNEQYF
TRBJ1-1 TRBV7-9 . CASSLGGQGSSSEAFF
TRBJ1-2 TRBV9 . CASTRGQQGPFGGYTF
TRBJ2-7 TRBV18 . CASSGTESYEQYF
TRBJ2-6 TRBV30 few CALRQGDGTGANVLTF
TRBJ1-1 TRBV10-3 . CAISVEWMNTEAFF
TRBJ2-1 TRBV6-5 . CASSYWQGDNEQFF
TRBJ2-7 TRBV10-3 . CAIKAVGGPGQYF
TRBJ2-7 TRBV5-6 . CASSLASGVGEQYF
TRBJ2-3 TRBV5-4 . CASSLGTATDTQYF
TRBJ1-3 TRBV19 . CASSFGLYSGNTIYF
TRBJ2-1 TRBV27 . CASSLLETSGTEQFF
TRBJ1-1 TRBV4-3 . CASSQDLAAGGFTEAFF
TRBJ2-1 TRBV2 . CASSTTSGRSNEQFF
TRBJ2-7 TRBV28 . CASSSLPPIISYEQYF
TRBJ2-1 TRBV19 . CASSTSTSGRAFSNEQFF
TRBJ1-2 TRBV9 . CASSRDSVTAYGYTF
TRBJ1-2 TRBV6-1 once CASSPDWGYTF
TRBJ1-2 TRBV27 . CASSSGQGWNGYTF
TRBJ1-2 TRBV19 . CASLGANYGYTF
TRBJ1-2 TRBV27 . CASSPSGFVPLYTF
TRBJ2-7 TRBV7-3 medium-sized CASLVDGPASYEQYF
TRBJ2-1 TRBV19 . CASRALSGSGHEFF
TRBJ1-2 TRBV9 . CASSASPLANYGYTF
TRBJ2-7 TRBV7-2 . CASSLGAGDSYEQYF
TRBJ2-1 TRBV5-4 . CASSASGRGDNEQFF
TRBJ1-2 TRBV30 . CAWSGKPGQGARINGYTF
TRBJ1-5 TRBV6-1 . CASSVGQPQHF
TRBJ2-1 TRBV11-2 . CASSLHSGSDNEQFF
TRBJ2-7 TRBV28 once CASSSGNSYEQYF
TRBJ2-2 TRBV9 once CASSVGGTGELFF
TRBJ1-1 TRBV7-7 . CASSPTRNTEAFF